The clone carrying this T cell receptor (beta chain) has a handful of counts. The antigen remains unidentified. The sample originates from a study of T-cell memory formation after mild COVID-19. For the study at large: TCR clusters largely stayed donor specific.

General study findings and limits: The second-wave clones peaking on day 37 were not confirmed as SARS-CoV-2-specific.

TCRdb re-called the 5' RACE reads through MiXCR, storing one row per CDR3 protein. The data show 540,000 or so distinct CDR3 sequences, 20% seen once. Specimen: PBMCs or a T cell subset sorted from them (not recorded which). This clonotype was sampled from an adult woman who had mild COVID-19 (a few samples of this study predate the infection). Cell type and time point are not known.

This CDR3 is CASSPQGLANTGELFF. Here the CDR3 DNA reads TGTGCCAGCAGTCCCCAGGGGTTGGCGAACACCGGGGAGCTGTTTTTT. This rearrangement joins TRBV6-2 or TRBV6-3 to TRBJ2-2; perhaps TRBD1 as D (6 bases). Germline assignment: CDR1 MNHEY and CDR2 SVGEGT. The V end was cut by 5 bases, the J end by 0 bases, with 13 bases between. CDR3 length equals 16 residues.